This T cell receptor beta chain is from a study of T cell clonality in common variable immunodeficiency. Concerning this clone itself: Its antigen is unidentified. Read coverage stops 3 residues before the CDR3 terminus; the germline J gene supplies the remainder.

Donors gave roughly 4.5 to 8.5 ml heparinized peripheral whole blood. This CDR3 is 15 amino acids long. From germline, CDR1 is WSHSY and CDR2 SAAADI. J was trimmed by 1 base and V by 6 bases; bases with no gene match: 7. Study-wide results and caveats: Compared with healthy controls, CVID subjects showed increased TCRbeta clonality, mostly in about a third.

Sequencing input was equivalent genomic DNA from CVID and controls. Sequenced by immunoSEQ multiplex PCR; TCRdb stores in-frame clones only, minus some. There are 40,000 to 45,000 clones in the sample, none observed a single time. This chain uses TRBV10-2 with TRBJ1-1, with 8 positions matching TRBD1. Sequencing input: peripheral blood mononuclear cells. The TCR originated in a person aged 18-70 years in good health. Incomplete CDR3 DNA: TGCGCCAGCAGACCGCAGGGGGCGCAGAACACTGAA. Translated: CASRPQGAQNTE. The full-length CDR3 reads as CASRPQGAQNTEAFF.